A single sample gave rise to the 7 T cell receptor beta chains below, sequenced in a study of T cell changes during pregnancy in multiple sclerosis. Here immunoSEQ multiplex PCR was the method, and the copy in TCRdb shows in-frame clones only, minus some. The repertoire includes around 30,000 clones, more than 85% of them detected once, and less than 0.55% sits in the top ten. The starting material was CD4+ T cells from peripheral blood mononuclear cells, obtained after pregnancy. The receptors originated from a female donor with multiple sclerosis, enrolled in a pregnancy study.

The chain carries TRBV2 and TRBJ1-5; 7 bases line up with TRBD1. V gave up 9 bases and J gave up 7 bases; unmatched junction bases: 9. The germline V gene has CDR1 SNHLY and CDR2 FYNNEI. The CDR3 has 13 residues. CDR3 loop: CASTGELRQPQHF. The CDR3 DNA reads TGTGCCAGTACAGGGGAGCTCCGGCAGCCCCAGCATTTT.

The rearrangement links TRBV5-1 to TRBJ1-4; TRBD1 aligns across 9 bases. V lost 2 bases to trimming and J lost 6 bases; unmatched junction nucleotides: 2. The CDR3 spans 14 residues. CDR1 and CDR2 (germline): SGHRS, YFSETQ. The DNA of the CDR3 is TGCGCCAGCAGCTTTGGGACAGGGCATGAAAAACTGTTTTTT. Translating gives CASSFGTGHEKLFF.

The V and J genes are TRBV18 and TRBJ2-1; 13 positions match TRBD2. The CDR3 runs 16 residues. The V segment lost 5 bases and the J segment 4 bases; nucleotides outside the gene matches: 5. Germline V gene sequence: CDR1 KGHSH, CDR2 LQKENI. CDR3 amino acids: CASSGLAGVFYNEQFF. The CDR3 bases are TGTGCCAGCTCAGGACTAGCGGGAGTTTTTTACAATGAGCAGTTCTTC.

The chain employs TRBV5-1 and TRBJ2-1, with a tentative D call TRBD1 (5 bases). V was trimmed by 0 bases and J by 3 bases, leaving 13 bases between them. This CDR3 has 16 amino acids. CDR1 SGHRS and CDR2 YFSETQ come from the germline V gene. The CDR3 sequence is CASSLAAGYDYNEQFF. The DNA for the CDR3 is TGCGCCAGCAGCTTGGCCGCAGGGTATGACTACAATGAGCAGTTCTTC.

The chain combines TRBV5-4 with TRBJ1-3, with D perhaps TRBD1 (6 bases). The CDR3 has 20 amino acids. Germline CDR1 SGHNT, CDR2 YYREEE (reference sequence). V lost 3 bases and J lost 6, with 31 bases in between. For the CDR3, the DNA is TGTGCCAGCAGCTCACAAGGTGTGTGGGGGGGCGAACGACCCTCAAACACCATATATTTT. This translates into CASSSQGVWGGERPSNTIYF.

The rearrangement uses TRBV13 and TRBJ1-2; TRBD1 aligns across 8 bases. With V trimmed by 7 bases and J by 2 bases, 9 bases remained unmatched. CDR3 size: 15 residues. The germline CDR1 and CDR2 sequences are PRHDT and FYEKMQ (reference sequence). The CDR3 reads CASKRAGTGNYGYTF. CDR3 sequence (DNA): TGTGCCAGCAAAAGGGCCGGGACAGGCAACTATGGCTACACCTTC.

This rearrangement joins TRBV7-2 to TRBJ2-1; possible D gene TRBD2, 5 bases. The CDR3 contains 16 residues. Germline lookup yields CDR1 SGHTA and CDR2 FQGNSA. The V gene lost 8 bases and the J gene lost 0 bases, with 17 bases spanning the gap. The DNA of the CDR3 is TGTGCCAGCGCAACCCCCGGTGGGAGCTCCTACAATGAGCAGTTCTTC. This translates into CASATPGGSSYNEQFF.